This TCR beta chain originates from a study of cytomegalovirus exposure and HLA in healthy donors. About this clone: Its antigen is as yet unknown. Germline is not matched at one junction end, which may reflect a read error.

PCR employed 60 Vbeta and 13 Jbeta primers. TCRdb's table, derived via immunoSEQ multiplex PCR, lists solely in-frame clones and lacks some. Of 100,000 to 150,000 clones in the sample, 80% are singletons; the top ten hold 1% to 1.5%. The CDR3 extends over 15 amino acids. The germline CDR1 and CDR2 sequences are LNHNV and YYDKDF (reference sequence). Whole-study results and caveats: Productive rates of about 90% or about 30% were seen for most TCR beta V segments in an earlier analysis. 87-base-pair reads could not separate some V segments, including TRBV6-2 and TRBV6-3. A list of around 160 TCR beta chains associated with cytomegalovirus was given. It was taken for granted in presence/absence analyses that sequencing depth across donors was roughly uniform.

The gene calls are TRBV15 and TRBJ2-4; TRBD1 aligns across 10 bases. Sample: PBMCs. This sequence originates from a female donor in good health and CMV-seronegative. The CDR3 DNA follows: TGTGCCACCAGCAGAGATCCGGGACAGGGGAACAGTCAGTACTTC. This encodes CATSRDPGQGNSQYF. The full variable domain, rest sourced from reference TRBV15 and TRBJ2-4, is DAMVIQNPRYQVTQFGKPVTLSCSQTLNHNVMYWYQQKSSQAPKLLFHYYDKDFNNEADTPDNFQSRRPNTSFCFLDIRSPGLGDTAMYLCATSRDPGQGNSQYFGAGTRLSVL.